The text below deals with one TCR beta chain. Using unique molecular identifiers, the investigators prepared the TCRbeta library. TCRdb passed the PCR reads through MiXCR, listing each CDR3 protein once. The table includes around 530,000 distinct CDR3 sequences, about 31% detected once. Trimming took 5 bases from V and 7 from J; bases not matched to a gene: 8. This CDR3 comprises 14 residues. The sample belongs to a study of T-cell reconstitution after alpha-beta-depleted transplantation in children. Specimen: PBMCs from the stem cell graft donor, collected from the stem cell graft. The source of this sequence is a human donor who donated a stem cell graft to a child with aplastic anemia. The V gene is TRBV12-3 or TRBV12-4, the J gene TRBJ2-1, with TRBD2 matching 7 bases. CDR3 loop: CASSLGLVGNEQFF. For the CDR3, the DNA is TGTGCCAGCAGTCTAGGACTAGTGGGGAATGAGCAGTTCTTC.